The entry that follows covers one T cell receptor (beta chain) sequence. The CDR3 spans 14 residues. CDR1 is PRHDT and CDR2 is FYEKMQ in the germline V gene (reference sequence). Deletions cut 5 bases from V and 2 bases from J, with 13 bases between. The assay was immunoSEQ multiplex PCR, and TCRdb's table has in-frame clones only and misses some. The sample yields some 2.1 million clones, approximately 92% seen once. This sample is part of a study of shared clonotypes between healthy human individuals. The naive CD8 subset, CD45RO-negative cells positively selected for CCR7, excluded terminally differentiated effector memory CD45RA+ cells.

The sequenced sample was naive CD8+ T cells from PBMCs. The gene calls are TRBV13 and TRBJ2-7; D is possibly TRBD1 (6 bases). The sequence was collected from a man aged 18 to 35 in good health. Some clones in this sample may be carry-over from other donors' samples. In DNA, the CDR3 is TGTGCCAGCAGCCCCGGGACACCCGCCTACGAGCAGTACTTC. This sequence encodes CASSPGTPAYEQYF.